Sequencing of this T cell receptor beta chain was carried out in a study of T cells in Graves' hyperthyroidism and ophthalmopathy. Study findings and constraints: Blood also contained most expanded thyroid clonotypes above 0.001.

Graves' hyperthyroidism showing no ophthalmopathy progression within 18 months was considered stable. Those with hyperthyroidism were 18 to 65 years old, newly diagnosed, and ill for under 2 months. Based on clinical symptoms, serum thyroxine and TRAb, thyroid ultrasound and orbital computed tomography, diagnoses were reached. What was amplified from RNA transcripts were TCR beta CDR3 regions. The HTBI primer set was used in a first-round RT-PCR of the TCR CDR3. TCRdb re-called the multiplex PCR reads with MiXCR, one entry per CDR3 protein. Altogether hundreds of thousands of distinct CDR3 sequences are present, 35% to 55% being singletons, with the ten largest covering 8.2%. A remark on this clonotype: The antigen remains undetermined.

This CDR3 has 14 amino acids. Trimming took 1 base from V and 4 from J, leaving 5 bases between them. CDR1 and CDR2 from the germline V gene are SGHNT and YENEEA. This TCR came from a woman under 30 with Graves' hyperthyroidism. The sequencing sample was made of peripheral blood or thyroid tissue (not recorded which). J is TRBJ2-6 and V is TRBV11-3; D uncertain. The CDR3 nucleotides are TGTGCCAGCAGCTTAGTGGGGGGGGCCAACGTCCTGACTTTC. Protein sequence: CASSLVGGANVLTF.